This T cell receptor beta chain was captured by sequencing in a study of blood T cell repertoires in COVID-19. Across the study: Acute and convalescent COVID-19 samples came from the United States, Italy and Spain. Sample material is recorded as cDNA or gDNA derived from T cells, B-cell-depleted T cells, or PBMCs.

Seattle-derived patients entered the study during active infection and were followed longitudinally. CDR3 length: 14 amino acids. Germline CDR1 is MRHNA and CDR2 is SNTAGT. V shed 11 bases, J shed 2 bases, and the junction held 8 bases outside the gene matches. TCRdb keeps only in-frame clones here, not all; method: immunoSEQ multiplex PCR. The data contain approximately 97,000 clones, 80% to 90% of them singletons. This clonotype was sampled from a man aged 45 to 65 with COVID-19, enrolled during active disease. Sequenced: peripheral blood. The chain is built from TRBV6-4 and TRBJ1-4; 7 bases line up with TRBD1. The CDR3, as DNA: TGTGCCGCCCGCCGAGGGGGCACTAATGAAAAACTGTTTTTT. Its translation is CAARRGGTNEKLFF.